This TCR beta chain was recovered during a study of blood T cells in healthy people across ages (dated by TCRdb to the mid-2010s). About the investigation overall: Template switching captured roughly one uniquely barcoded TCR beta cDNA molecule per two T cells in model experiments. To avoid experimental bias, donors of different ages were randomly spread across the sequencing lanes. The study measured age-related changes in TCR beta repertoire diversity using deep sequencing normalized with unique cDNA molecular identifiers. Donors were grouped into four age groups: young (average approximately 16 years), middle-aged (around 39), aged (around 60) and long-lived (just over 80). For two donors (one aged 18 to 29 and one aged 80 or older), the study analyzed two additional independent replicas of 1 million unique cDNA reads from the same blood draw.

Concerning this clonotype: This clone's antigen is unknown. Base quality data are lacking; no much larger clone is found one base away.

Trimming removed 5 bases from V and 3 bases from J, leaving 17 bases between the germline ends. In the germline V gene, CDR1 corresponds to SQVTM and CDR2 to ANQGSEA. From its cysteine to its phenylalanine, the CDR3 spans 15 amino acids. Only CDR3 DNA remains: 45 bases, in frame from the first base. Systemically healthy Caucasian individuals from Russia, some 40 in total and aged about 6 to 90 years, were included as donors. Around 10 milliliters of peripheral blood were collected from each donor into EDTA-treated Vacutainer tubes. Ficoll-Paque density-gradient centrifugation was used to isolate PBMCs, with at least 7 million obtained per sample. Total RNA, at least 6 micrograms per sample, was extracted from PBMCs with Trizol reagent. For every donor, an aliquot of PBMCs went through flow cytometry to measure the percentages of naive CD45RAhigh/CD27high T cells. The paper's findings and limits, for the study overall: Estimates of total diversity based on one million sequenced T cells were regarded as lower bounds and as underestimates. As age increased, observed TCR beta diversity per million T cells dropped in a roughly linear way, and a significant reduction was already evident by age about 40. Bulk unsorted PBMC profiling prevented conclusive comparison of naive and antigen-experienced compartments. Compared with the aged group, more naive CD4+ T cells, fewer expanded clones and increased TCR diversity were shown by the long-lived group, suggesting age selection. Because the CMV infection status of the donors was unknown, age-related changes in expanded clonotypes may potentially have been confounded. A strong correlation was found between observed TCR beta diversity and the percentage of naive T cells measured by flow cytometry.

Library method: 5' RACE. Reads for this sample came from an Illumina HiSeq 2500. The second PCR ran for roughly 6 to 11 cycles and used a J-beta primer mix along with a sample-barcoded 5' primer. Each TCR beta cDNA molecule received a unique molecular identifier from a template-switch 5' adaptor carrying 12 random nucleotides. Each sample yielded at least 2.5 million CDR3-containing paired-end reads. First-strand cDNA synthesis was performed from all RNA using the Mint cDNA synthesis kit, with priming by a TRBC-specific oligonucleotide. Following uracil-DNA glycosylase treatment, a first 18-cycle PCR with universal primers M1SS and BC2_uni_R was performed on all cDNA. In the paper's pipeline: Each sample was normalized by randomly selecting 1 million high-quality reads, each carrying a distinct molecular identifier. Instead of being binned into consensus sequences, reads with shared molecular identifiers were discarded. MiTCR, with a Q25 quality threshold and the strictest error-elimination algorithm, was used for CDR3 identification, clonotype clustering and error correction. A nonparametric unseen species model with Euler transformation was used to estimate a lower bound on total TCR beta diversity. TCRdb applied fastp at Q25 and MiXCR to the public reads, then kept only in-frame beta chains. A single entry per CDR3 protein holds the most common genes and DNA from its merged rows. The V and J calls were determined by TCRdb, not by the authors. This sample holds approximately 800,000 distinct CDR3 sequences; 55% to 65% were observed only once. 25% to 35% of the sample is held by the ten biggest clonotypes.

Sequencing used blood. The V and J genes are TRBV29-1 and TRBJ2-1; confidence is insufficient to name the D gene. This TCR came from a young man in good health. The bases read TGCAGCGTTTTGTTGAAAACGGTGGTCTACAATGAGCAGTTCTTC. It codes for CSVLLKTVVYNEQFF.